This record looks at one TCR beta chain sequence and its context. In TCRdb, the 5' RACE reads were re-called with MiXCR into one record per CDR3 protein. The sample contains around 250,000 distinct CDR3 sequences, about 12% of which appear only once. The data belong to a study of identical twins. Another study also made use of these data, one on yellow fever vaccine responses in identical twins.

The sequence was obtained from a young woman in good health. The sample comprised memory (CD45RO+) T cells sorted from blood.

CDR3 DNA: TGCAGTGCTAGAGGCCACACTGACAATGAGCAGTTCTTC. Its protein is CSARGHTDNEQFF. V gene TRBV20-1 combines with J gene TRBJ2-1; D is unresolved. Per the germline V gene, CDR1 is DFQATT and CDR2 is SNEGSKA (reference sequence). The CDR3 is 13 amino acids. The ends were cut back, 1 base at V and 5 bases at J, with 9 bases in the middle.